These 22 T cell receptor beta chains were sequenced from one sample in a study of CD8 T cells in ankylosing spondylitis. The study's findings and limits: Characteristic of ankylosing spondylitis blood, it appeared, was a TCR beta motif comprising several highly homologous variants.

The antigens for these receptors are not known. TCRdb re-derived calls from the 5' RACE reads in MiXCR, one entry per CDR3 protein. The table records some 450,000 distinct CDR3 sequences, approximately 17% of them present only once. Sequenced: blood, either unsorted or a sorted T cell fraction (not recorded which). Receptors originate from a male donor with ankylosing spondylitis.

The chain employs TRBV7-2 and TRBJ2-1; possibly TRBD2 for D (6 bases). This CDR3 spans 16 amino acids. Per the germline V gene, CDR1 is SGHTA and CDR2 is FQGNSA. Deletions cut 1 base from V and 5 bases from J, with 15 bases between. Here the CDR3 DNA reads TGTGCCAGCAGCTTAGTTAGTACTAGCCCTAACAATGAGCAGTTCTTC. This codes for CASSLVSTSPNNEQFF.

At least ten counts were recorded for this clonotype. The CDR3 nucleotides read TGTGCCAGCAGTTTAAAGGGGCAGGGGTTTATGAATGAGCAGTTCTTC. As protein: CASSLKGQGFMNEQFF. V usage is TRBV12-3 or TRBV12-4 and J usage is TRBJ2-1; a possible D gene is TRBD1 (6 bases). V lost 2 bases to trimming and J lost 7 bases, with 18 bases between them. The CDR3 has 16 amino acids.

The chain recombines TRBV20-1 with TRBJ1-4, with D perhaps TRBD1 (5 bases). Trimming took 3 bases from V and 8 from J, leaving 13 bases between them. From germline, CDR1 is DFQATT and CDR2 SNEGSKA (reference sequence). The CDR3 length is 13 residues. CDR3 sequence: CSASWENREKLFF. The CDR3 DNA sequence: TGCAGTGCTAGTTGGGAAAACAGGGAAAAACTGTTTTTT.

The gene calls are TRBV6-6 and TRBJ1-5; D perhaps matches TRBD1 (5 bases). CDR1 MNHNY and CDR2 SVGAGI come from the germline V gene (reference sequence). CDR3 length equals 12 residues. Trimming pared 7 bases from V and 2 bases from J, leaving 6 bases between. This CDR3 reads CASKGGNQPQHF. The CDR3 DNA follows: TGTGCCAGCAAAGGGGGCAATCAGCCCCAGCATTTT.

V gene TRBV27 combines with J gene TRBJ2-6; perhaps D is TRBD1 or TRBD2 (6 bases each). CDR1 is MNHEY and CDR2 is SMNVEV in the germline V gene (reference sequence). Trimming stripped 2 bases from V and 0 bases from J, with 17 bases between. The CDR3 runs 19 residues. CDR3 nucleotides: TGTGCCAGCAGTTTAAGGGGGGTCCAGCAATACTCTGGGGCCAACGTCCTGACTTTC. This encodes CASSLRGVQQYSGANVLTF.

This clonotype has only a few counts. The V call is TRBV2, the J call TRBJ2-5, with 11 bases identical to TRBD2. Per germline, CDR1 SNHLY and CDR2 FYNNEI. CDR3 size: 15 residues. V lost 1 base, J lost 3 bases, and 1 base stayed unmatched. The CDR3 DNA follows: TGTGCCAGCAGTGAAGAGGGACTAGCGGAAGAGACCCAGTACTTC. Residues: CASSEEGLAEETQYF.

Comment on this clonotype: It may be a read error: a sequence one base away is much more abundant. The chain is built from TRBV29-1 and TRBJ2-3; a possible D gene is TRBD1 (5 bases). V lost 7 bases and J lost 4, with 18 bases in between. Germline V CDR1 and CDR2: SQVTM, ANQGSEA. This CDR3 is built from 14 residues. In DNA, the CDR3 is TGCAGCGATGTCGTTCAGGGTCGCGCAGATACGCAGTATTTT. Protein product: CSDVVQGRADTQYF.

V usage is TRBV10-3 and J usage is TRBJ2-7; 10 bases fit TRBD2. Per germline, CDR1 ENHRY and CDR2 SYGVKD. The CDR3 contains 14 residues. Germline trimming cut 6 bases from V and 4 bases from J; bases unmatched to any gene: 6. The CDR3 reads CAISTLAGFYEQYF. CDR3 nucleotides: TGTGCCATCAGCACACTAGCGGGGTTTTACGAGCAGTACTTC.

The rearrangement joins TRBV5-1 to TRBJ2-7, with D perhaps TRBD1 (6 bases). The length of the CDR3 is 15 residues. In germline, CDR1 is SGHRS, CDR2 YFSETQ. The V and J ends lost 0 bases and 4 bases respectively, with 14 bases between them. The CDR3 sequence is CASSLDRTAQYEQYF. The CDR3 DNA reads as TGCGCCAGCAGCTTGGATCGGACAGCTCAATACGAGCAGTACTTC.

The gene calls are TRBV7-3 and TRBJ1-1; tentatively, D is TRBD1 (6 bases). This CDR3 contains 13 residues. Germline CDR1 SGHTA, CDR2 FQGTGA. The ends were cut back, 4 bases at V and 3 bases at J, with 9 bases in the middle. The DNA for the CDR3 is TGTGCCAGCAGCTCGACAGGTTACACTGAAGCTTTCTTT. It yields the protein CASSSTGYTEAFF.

The chain uses TRBV6-5 and TRBJ2-7; D unresolved. V lost 2 bases and J 3 bases, leaving 11 bases between the germline ends. Germline V CDR1 and CDR2: MNHEY, SVGAGI. This CDR3 is 14 amino acids long. The CDR3 DNA sequence: TGTGCCAGCAGTTACCGGGCGACTGGCTACGAGCAGTACTTC. This gives the protein CASSYRATGYEQYF.

This chain joins TRBV2 and TRBJ2-7, with 13 bases lining up with TRBD2. The CDR3 has 16 amino acids. With 5 bases clipped from V and 11 bases from J, the junction kept 15 bases outside the gene matches. Germline assignment: CDR1 SNHLY and CDR2 FYNNEI. CDR3 loop: CASSPRSPGLAGAKYF. For the CDR3, the DNA is TGTGCCAGCAGTCCACGATCCCCCGGACTAGCGGGGGCCAAGTACTTC.

This clonotype has only a few counts. This chain uses TRBV6-5 with TRBJ1-2; the match to TRBD1 covers 7 bases. The CDR3 is 16 amino acids. Germline V gene sequence: CDR1 MNHEY, CDR2 SVGAGI. Losses at the gene ends were 4 bases for V and 4 bases for J; bases not matched to a gene: 12. Written as DNA, the CDR3 is TGTGCCAGCAGTTGGGACACCACAGGGGTTCTCTATGGCTACACCTTC. This codes for CASSWDTTGVLYGYTF.

This clonotype was counted at least ten times. J is TRBJ1-2 and V is TRBV29-1; 9 bases align to TRBD1. CDR1 and CDR2 from the germline V gene are SQVTM and ANQGSEA. There are 13 residues in the CDR3. The J segment lost 8 bases and the V segment lost 5 bases, leaving 9 bases of the junction unmatched. The CDR3 bases are TGCAGCGTTCGGGACAGGGAGCGAGGAGGCTACACCTTC. Translation gives CSVRDRERGGYTF. The full variable domain, completed using reference TRBV29-1 and TRBJ1-2, is SAVISQKPSRDICQRGTSLTIQCQVDSQVTMMFWYRQQPGQSLTLIATANQGSEATYESGFVIDKFPISRPNLTFSTLTVSNMSPEDSSIYLCSVRDRERGGYTFGSGTRLTVV.

V gene TRBV5-1 combines with J gene TRBJ1-2; 9 bases match TRBD1. The CDR3 totals 17 residues. The germline V gene encodes CDR1 SGHRS and CDR2 YFSETQ. V lost 3 bases and J lost 4; bases outside the gene matches: 13. This CDR3 is CASSSRDREDFGYGYTF. The DNA for the CDR3 is TGCGCCAGCAGCTCCCGGGACAGGGAGGACTTTGGCTATGGCTACACCTTC. The full variable domain, with the rest looked up from reference TRBV5-1 and TRBJ1-2, is KAGVTQTPRYLIKTRGQQVTLSCSPISGHRSVSWYQQTPGQGLQFLFEYFSETQRNKGNFPGRFSGRQFSNSRSEMNVSTLELGDSALYLCASSSRDREDFGYGYTFGSGTRLTVV.

The genes are TRBV20-1 and TRBJ1-1, with unresolved D. With 2 bases removed from V and 5 bases from J, the gap between germline ends came to 6 bases. Germline V gives CDR1 DFQATT, CDR2 SNEGSKA (reference sequence). CDR3 length: 11 amino acids. This chain's CDR3 is CSARRETEAFF. CDR3 nucleotides: TGCAGTGCTAGAAGGGAAACTGAAGCTTTCTTT.

This clonotype showed up many times. This chain connects TRBV12-3 or TRBV12-4 to TRBJ1-2; TRBD1 is a possible D gene (5 bases). The CDR3 is 12 amino acids. V was cut by 3 bases and J by 8 bases, with 10 bases left in between. This CDR3 reads CASSLGRRGYTF. DNA for the CDR3: TGTGCCAGCAGTTTGGGACGGCGGGGCTACACCTTC.

A remark on this clonotype: In this CDR3 the conserved last residue, phenylalanine or tryptophan, is missing, so a read error is likely. The chain links TRBV5-1 to TRBJ2-2; TRBD2 aligns across 7 bases. The CDR3 runs to 13 residues. Germline V lookup: CDR1 SGHRS, CDR2 YFSETQ. Germline trimming cut 4 bases from V and 5 bases from J; bases unmatched to any gene: 2. The DNA for the CDR3 is TGCGCCAGCAGCCTAGCGGTGACCGGGGAGCTGTTTTCT. Translation gives CASSLAVTGELFS.

This clonotype has a handful of counts. Here the CDR3 DNA reads TGTGCCAGCAGCTGGTGGGATGGCAGGGGGCGGACTGAAGCTTTCTTT. It translates to CASSWWDGRGRTEAFF. The J gene is TRBJ1-1, the V gene TRBV5-6; TRBD1 agrees at 8 bases. CDR1 SGHDT and CDR2 YYEEEE come from the germline V gene. After removal of 3 bases from V and 5 bases from J, the junction contained 12 bases not matched to a gene. This CDR3 is 16 amino acids long.

The rearrangement uses TRBV7-2 and TRBJ2-7, with D unclear. V shed 1 base and J shed 2 bases, with 12 bases lying between them. This CDR3 has 15 amino acids. Per germline, CDR1 SGHTA and CDR2 FQGNSA. The CDR3 spells CASSLGPEFPYEQYF. For the CDR3, the DNA is TGTGCCAGCAGCTTAGGTCCGGAGTTCCCCTACGAGCAGTACTTC.

This clonotype was picked up a small number of times. A junction boundary mismatches the germline segment, possibly from a read error. CDR3 nucleotides: TGCGCCAGCAGCCCAGGGGACTTGAACACTGACGCTTTCTTT. It yields the protein CASSPGDLNTDAFF. V usage is TRBV5-1 and J usage is TRBJ1-1; a weak D match, TRBD1 (6 bases). CDR3 length: 14 amino acids. Germline lookup yields CDR1 SGHRS and CDR2 YFSETQ.

The gene calls are TRBV29-1 and TRBJ1-1; no firm D call. V was cut by 4 bases and J by 1 base, with 7 bases left in between. CDR3 length equals 12 residues. Germline-derived CDR1 and CDR2 are SQVTM and ANQGSEA. CDR3 coding DNA: TGCAGCGTTGTGGCTGGGAACACTGAAGCTTTCTTT. Protein product: CSVVAGNTEAFF.